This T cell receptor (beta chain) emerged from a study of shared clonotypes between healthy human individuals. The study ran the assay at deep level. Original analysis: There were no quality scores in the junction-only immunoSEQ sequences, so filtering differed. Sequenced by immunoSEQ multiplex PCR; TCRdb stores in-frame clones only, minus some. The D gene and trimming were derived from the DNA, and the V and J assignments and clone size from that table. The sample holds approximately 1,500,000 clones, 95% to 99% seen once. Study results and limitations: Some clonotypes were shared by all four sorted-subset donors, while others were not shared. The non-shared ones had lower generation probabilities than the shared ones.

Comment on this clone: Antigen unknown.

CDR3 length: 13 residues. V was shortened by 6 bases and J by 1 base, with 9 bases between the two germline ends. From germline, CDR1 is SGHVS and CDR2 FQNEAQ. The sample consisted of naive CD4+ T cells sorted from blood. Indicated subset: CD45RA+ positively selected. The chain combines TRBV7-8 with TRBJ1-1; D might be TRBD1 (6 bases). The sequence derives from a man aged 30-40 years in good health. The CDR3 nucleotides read TGTGCCAGCAGAGTACAGGGGAACACTGAAGCTTTCTTT. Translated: CASRVQGNTEAFF.